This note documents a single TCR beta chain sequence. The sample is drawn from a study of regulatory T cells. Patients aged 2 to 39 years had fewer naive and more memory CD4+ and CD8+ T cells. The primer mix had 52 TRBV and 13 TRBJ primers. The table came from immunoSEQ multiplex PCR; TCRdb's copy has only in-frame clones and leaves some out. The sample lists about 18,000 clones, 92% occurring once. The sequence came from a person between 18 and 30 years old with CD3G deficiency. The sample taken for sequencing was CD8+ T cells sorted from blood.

Here the CDR3 DNA reads TGCGCCAGCAGCCACCGACTAGCGGGCGCGCAGTATTTT. Its protein product is CASSHRLAGAQYF. The chain couples TRBV4-3 to TRBJ2-3, with 10 bases that match TRBD2. The germline V gene encodes CDR1 LGHNA and CDR2 YSLEER. This CDR3 has 13 residues. V was clipped by 3 bases and J by 10 bases; unmatched bases: 4.